This T cell receptor beta chain was recovered during a study of read filtering for tumor transcriptome and immune sequencing. Molecular barcoded adaptors covering alpha/delta and beta/gamma chains were used on approximately 400 ng RNA. TCRdb reprocessed the reads via MiXCR and lists one record per CDR3 protein. The table shows approximately 62,000 distinct CDR3 sequences, with approximately 18% occurring only once. Study-level results: Even smaller IR-seq throughput identified most shared clonotypes.

Sampling of bone marrow took place during active disease in every patient. In this sample, this clonotype turned up many times. Its specificity is unknown. Per germline, CDR1 MNHEY and CDR2 SVGEGT. V lost 6 bases, J lost 0 bases, and 4 bases stayed unmatched. The CDR3 spans 15 residues. This clonotype was obtained from a donor at least 40 years old with multiple myeloma. The specimen sequenced was a population of CD138-negative cells sorted from bone marrow. The chain has TRBV6-2 or TRBV6-3 and TRBJ2-7; 11 nucleotides agree with TRBD2. Here the CDR3 reads CASRRLAGSSYEQYF. CDR3 coding DNA: TGTGCCAGCAGGAGACTAGCGGGGAGCTCCTACGAGCAGTACTTC.